The rows below give T cell receptor beta chains drawn from one sample of a study of shared clonotypes between healthy human individuals. The assay was immunoSEQ multiplex PCR, and TCRdb's table has in-frame clones only and misses some. Of more than 2 million clones listed, approximately 94% are singletons. Sequencing input: naive CD4+ T cells sorted from blood. Receptors originate from a young man in good health. Each CDR3 is given with its conserved first and last residue.

16	TRBV18	TRBJ2-4	CASSPPTSGFKNIQYF
15	TRBV7-2	TRBJ1-6	CASSLGQGAGSPLHF
15	TRBV27	TRBJ2-7	CASRSTSGRAYEQYF
15	TRBV6-6	TRBJ2-7	CASNYGGGELREQYF
15	TRBV5-1	TRBJ2-7	CASSPGLAARGEQYF
15	TRBV28	TRBJ1-4	CASSLWGTGFEKLFF
15	TRBV4-1	TRBJ2-7	CASSQGVAGSHEQYF
11	TRBV19	TRBJ1-4	CASSPGSKLFF
16	TRBV5-1	TRBJ1-6	CASSPGTASHNSPLHF
14	TRBV27	TRBJ2-5	CASSSLRGIETQYF
13	TRBV12-5	TRBJ1-5	CASGLETRQPQHF
15	TRBV2	TRBJ1-4	CASRRTGPPNEKLFF
13	TRBV29-1	TRBJ1-2	CSVGTVLTYGYTF
16	TRBV4-3	TRBJ2-1	CASSQVGTRTHNEQFF
15	TRBV6-5	TRBJ1-2	CASSYSQGLSYGYTF
14	TRBV6-1	TRBJ1-2	CASSWTDSTDGYTF
16	TRBV6-6	TRBJ2-7	CASSPAPAGKSYEQYF
12	TRBV7-2	TRBJ2-4	CASSRQGHIQYF
16	TRBV7-2	TRBJ1-6	CASSYNTGNPNSPLHF
16	TRBV5-4	TRBJ2-2	CASSLEAGVSTGELFF
13	TRBV12-5	TRBJ1-2	CASGFERLYGYTF
15	TRBV6-5	TRBJ1-5	CASSRDRGQGQPQHF
16	TRBV7-2	TRBJ2-1	CASSYSTSGIYNEQFF
13	TRBV6-4	TRBJ2-5	CASSDRGRETQYF
14	TRBV6-1	TRBJ1-4	CASSDSGPNEKLFF
17	TRBV19	TRBJ2-2	CASSILAGGWDTGELFF
18	TRBV7-2	TRBJ2-3	CASSFGPGGVTSTDTQYF
16	TRBV5-4	TRBJ2-7	CASSLAPAGGPYEQYF
12	TRBV28	TRBJ1-1	CATHGKVTEAFF
14	TRBV5-1	TRBJ2-3	CASQRGGQMDTQYF
18	TRBV2	TRBJ2-1	CASSAFPHRGTENNEQFF
15	TRBV9	TRBJ2-1	CASSVSGGAFNEQFF
15	TRBV11-2	TRBJ2-1	CASSAGGTPYNEQFF
14	TRBV5-1	TRBJ2-5	CASSSGGTQETQYF
15	TRBV14	TRBJ2-7	CASSHIGSLQPEQYF
14	TRBV7-2	TRBJ2-5	CASSRDRGQETQYF
14	TRBV10-2	TRBJ2-1	CASSASAHYNEQFF
12	TRBV10-3	TRBJ1-2	CAISPRGDGYTF
17	TRBV7-2	TRBJ1-2	CASSLGGLGQGGRGYTF
13	TRBV28	TRBJ2-1	CASSSLQNNEQFF
13	TRBV30	TRBJ2-5	CAWSRDSQETQYF
16	TRBV11-3	TRBJ1-1	CASSSGQGLRNTEAFF
16	TRBV7-6	TRBJ2-3	CASSLTSDYHTDTQYF
15	TRBV5-1	TRBJ2-7	CASSLSGQGTYEQYF
16	TRBV5-1	TRBJ1-1	CASSFARGAVNTEAFF
20	TRBV12-5	TRBJ1-6	CASGSEGGLVSDLLGSPLHF
13	TRBV2	TRBJ1-4	CASGRSTNEKLFF
17	TRBV5-6	TRBJ2-7	CASSLLGPGPPSYEQYF
14	TRBV18	TRBJ2-3	CASSPVLSTDTQYF
14	TRBV4-2	TRBJ1-3	CASSPTGGLDTIYF